The rows below give T cell receptor beta chains drawn from one sample of a study of PD-1 and CTLA-4 blockade in melanoma. The assay was immunoSEQ multiplex PCR, and TCRdb's table has in-frame clones only and misses some. This sample has tens of thousands of clones, with approximately 88% found just once. The starting material was CD8+ T cells from peripheral blood, obtained before anti-PD-1 treatment. The receptors originated from a human donor with melanoma. Both conserved end residues are part of each CDR3. The order of the fields is J gene, CDR3 length, V gene, clone size, D gene, CDR3 protein, CDR3 DNA. The D gene is left open where the match is weak. Not all rows give a size; the values are once, few, many and, for expanded clones, a class.

TRBJ1-1,15,TRBV28,.,TRBD1,CASSPLGTGYTEAFF,TGTGCCAGCAGTCCTCTGGGGACAGGCTACACTGAAGCTTTCTTT
TRBJ2-7,15,TRBV7-2,.,.,CASSGGWAGFDEQYF,TGTGCCAGCAGCGGGGGGTGGGCAGGGTTCGACGAGCAGTACTTC
TRBJ2-5,17,TRBV11-3,.,.,CASSLLGMILYKETQYF,TGTGCCAGCAGCCTTTTGGGGATGATTCTGTACAAAGAGACCCAGTACTTC
TRBJ1-6,19,TRBV7-8,.,TRBD1,CASSLARTGWSSYNSPLHF,TGTGCCAGCAGCTTAGCAAGGACAGGGTGGAGCTCCTATAATTCACCCCTCCACTTT
TRBJ2-2,13,TRBV30,.,.,CAWSVIYGGELFF,TGTGCCTGGAGTGTAATCTATGGCGGGGAGCTGTTTTTT
TRBJ2-1,13,TRBV7-2,.,.,CASSFSGYNEQFF,TGTGCCAGCAGCTTTAGCGGTTACAATGAGCAGTTCTTC
TRBJ1-4,11,TRBV7-9,.,.,CASSHGEKLFF,TGTGCCAGCAGCCACGGTGAAAAACTGTTTTTT
TRBJ1-2,17,TRBV15,.,.,CATSRGGGGATIYGYTF,TGTGCCACCAGCAGAGGGGGGGGCGGCGCTACCATCTATGGCTACACCTTC
TRBJ1-4,15,TRBV27,once,.,CASSLWGVRGEKLFF,TGTGCCAGCAGTTTATGGGGGGTCCGGGGTGAAAAACTGTTTTTT
TRBJ2-1,15,TRBV30,.,.,CAWSASLRGNNEQFF,TGTGCCTGGAGTGCCTCTCTCCGGGGGAACAATGAGCAGTTCTTC
TRBJ1-3,17,TRBV16,.,.,CASSHGRGGHHSNTIYF,TGTGCCAGCAGCCACGGTAGGGGAGGCCACCATTCAAACACCATATATTTT
TRBJ2-3,14,TRBV11-2,.,.,CASSLLASPDTQYF,TGTGCCAGCAGCTTACTAGCGTCCCCAGATACGCAGTATTTT
TRBJ2-7,11,TRBV27,.,.,CATGVSYEQYF,TGTGCCACCGGAGTCTCCTACGAGCAGTACTTC
TRBJ2-7,15,TRBV4-1,.,.,CASSQEGVLTGEQYF,TGCGCCAGCAGCCAAGAAGGCGTCCTCACGGGCGAGCAGTACTTC
TRBJ1-1,15,TRBV7-9,once,.,CASSLVGLKGTEAFF,TGTGCCAGCAGCTTAGTGGGACTCAAGGGCACTGAAGCTTTCTTT
TRBJ2-2,17,TRBV28,once,.,CASSFSSPDRYTGELFF,TGTGCCAGCAGTTTCTCCTCGCCGGACAGATACACCGGGGAGCTGTTTTTT
TRBJ2-5,15,TRBV7-9,.,TRBD1,CASSPPGTGEETQYF,TGTGCCAGCAGCCCCCCAGGGACAGGGGAAGAGACCCAGTACTTC
TRBJ1-2,14,TRBV2,.,.,CASSVGQGLDGYTF,TGTGCCAGCAGTGTGGGCCAGGGGTTAGATGGCTACACCTTC
TRBJ2-4,15,TRBV28,.,TRBD2,CASRVTSGGAGIQYF,TGTGCCAGCAGGGTGACTAGCGGGGGGGCGGGCATTCAGTACTTC
TRBJ2-1,16,TRBV5-8,.,.,CASSQGGVGTYNEQFF,TGTGCCAGCAGCCAAGGTGGGGTGGGTACCTACAATGAGCAGTTCTTC
TRBJ2-1,12,TRBV7-9,.,.,CASSAGALEQFF,TGTGCCAGCAGCGCCGGGGCCCTAGAGCAGTTCTTC
TRBJ2-1,15,TRBV7-8,.,TRBD2,CASSLGSGGRNEQFF,TGTGCCAGCAGCTTAGGTAGCGGGGGGAGGAATGAGCAGTTCTTC
TRBJ2-7,12,TRBV30,.,.,CAWSVGSYEQYF,TGTGCCTGGAGTGTCGGCTCCTACGAGCAGTACTTC
TRBJ2-7,13,TRBV19,.,.,CAGYRDGKFEQYF,TGTGCCGGATATCGGGACGGAAAATTTGAGCAGTACTTC
TRBJ2-3,14,TRBV6-2/TRBV6-3,.,.,CASSYGRDTDTQYF,TGTGCCAGCAGTTACGGTCGAGACACAGATACGCAGTATTTT
TRBJ1-5,12,TRBV27,few,.,CATSALGQPQHF,TGTGCCACCTCAGCCCTCGGTCAGCCCCAGCATTTT
TRBJ2-7,14,TRBV29-1,.,TRBD1,CSVPGQAADREQYF,TGCAGCGTCCCCGGACAGGCGGCAGATCGGGAGCAGTACTTC
TRBJ2-7,16,TRBV27,.,TRBD2,CASSEDAPGGFYEQYF,TGTGCCAGCAGCGAGGACGCACCGGGGGGTTTCTACGAGCAGTACTTC
TRBJ1-1,12,TRBV12-3/TRBV12-4,few,TRBD1,CASSPGTVEAFF,TGTGCCAGCAGTCCCGGGACAGTTGAAGCTTTCTTT
TRBJ2-3,16,TRBV5-4,.,.,CASSLAGSRSTDTQYF,TGTGCCAGCAGCTTGGCCGGGAGCAGAAGCACAGATACGCAGTATTTT
TRBJ1-1,13,TRBV6-2/TRBV6-3,.,.,CASSTWGGIEAFF,TGTGCCAGCAGTACCTGGGGCGGGATTGAAGCTTTCTTT
TRBJ1-1,16,TRBV5-6,.,.,CASSPEMGGLNTEAFF,TGTGCCAGCAGCCCCGAGATGGGGGGCTTGAACACTGAAGCTTTCTTT
TRBJ2-3,16,TRBV13,.,TRBD2,CASSLGAAGEGDTQYF,TGTGCCAGCAGCCTGGGGGCAGCGGGGGAGGGAGATACGCAGTATTTT
TRBJ2-7,16,TRBV4-1,.,.,CASSQVPGPTGYEQYF,TGCGCCAGCAGCCAAGTCCCAGGTCCCACCGGCTACGAGCAGTACTTC
TRBJ2-7,13,TRBV29-1,once,.,CSVEGDRAYEQYF,TGCAGCGTTGAAGGAGACAGAGCCTACGAGCAGTACTTC
TRBJ1-2,12,TRBV29-1,.,.,CSVMTENYGYTF,TGCAGCGTTATGACAGAGAACTATGGCTACACCTTC
TRBJ1-6,15,TRBV11-2,.,.,CASSFGTAYNSPLHF,TGTGCCAGCAGCTTCGGGACGGCGTATAATTCACCCCTCCACTTT
TRBJ2-1,13,TRBV28,.,.,CASSLSEYNEQFF,TGTGCCAGCAGTTTAAGCGAGTACAATGAGCAGTTCTTC
TRBJ2-3,15,TRBV4-1,.,.,CASSQEGIVTDTQYF,TGCGCCAGCAGCCAAGAGGGGATCGTCACAGATACGCAGTATTTT
TRBJ2-7,14,TRBV5-1,.,.,CASSFRQADYEQYF,TGCGCCAGCAGCTTTCGGCAGGCCGACTACGAGCAGTACTTC
TRBJ1-6,16,TRBV28,once,.,CASSLRQGNLNSPLHF,TGTGCCAGCAGTTTAAGGCAGGGGAACCTAAATTCACCCCTCCACTTT
TRBJ2-5,17,TRBV7-9,.,.,CASSLGGAGANQETQYF,TGTGCCAGCAGCTTAGGTGGCGCTGGTGCTAATCAAGAGACCCAGTACTTC
TRBJ2-7,16,TRBV19,.,.,CASSIDGFRTDYEQYF,TGTGCCAGTAGTATAGATGGCTTTAGGACGGACTACGAGCAGTACTTC
TRBJ2-7,12,TRBV6-6,.,.,CASLGGPYEQYF,TGTGCCAGCCTGGGGGGACCCTACGAGCAGTACTTC
TRBJ2-3,14,TRBV25-1,.,.,CALRQPEGADTQYF,TGTGCCTTAAGGCAGCCGGAGGGTGCAGATACGCAGTATTTT
TRBJ1-1,14,TRBV30,.,.,CAWSEGQGWTEAFF,TGTGCCTGGAGTGAGGGGCAGGGGTGGACTGAAGCTTTCTTT
TRBJ2-7,12,TRBV6-2/TRBV6-3,once,.,CASSSGRYEQYF,TGTGCCAGCAGTTCTGGGCGGTACGAGCAGTACTTC
TRBJ1-5,14,TRBV9,.,.,CASSVGDSNQPQHF,TGTGCCAGCAGCGTAGGGGACAGCAATCAGCCCCAGCATTTT
TRBJ2-7,15,TRBV15,.,.,CATSDWAAGEYEQYF,TGTGCCACCAGCGATTGGGCGGCAGGGGAATACGAGCAGTACTTC
TRBJ1-2,11,TRBV30,.,.,CAWGGLAGYTF,TGTGCCTGGGGAGGGCTTGCTGGCTACACCTTC
TRBJ1-6,16,TRBV30,.,TRBD1,CAWSVTGDSYNSPLHF,TGTGCCTGGAGTGTAACAGGGGACTCCTATAATTCACCCCTCCACTTT
TRBJ2-5,14,TRBV5-6,.,.,CASSLGAVGGTQYF,TGTGCCAGCAGCTTGGGGGCAGTAGGAGGGACCCAGTACTTC
TRBJ1-1,13,TRBV12-3/TRBV12-4,.,.,CASSFGPNTEAFF,TGTGCCAGCAGTTTCGGACCGAACACTGAAGCTTTCTTT
TRBJ1-1,17,TRBV28,.,.,CATRGGGASEVGTEAFF,TGTGCCACAAGAGGGGGGGGCGCGTCGGAGGTAGGCACTGAAGCTTTCTTT
TRBJ1-5,18,TRBV5-5,few,TRBD1,CASSLAGRTGIVNQPQHF,TGTGCCAGCAGCTTGGCCGGAAGGACAGGGATTGTCAATCAGCCCCAGCATTTT